The clone carrying this T cell receptor (beta chain) was found a few times. Its target is unknown. The data belong to a study of T cell repertoires in cytomegalovirus infection. The wider study: HLA-C-restricted CMV epitopes, recently identified, and well-studied HLA-B-restricted ones were used by the study. In public TCR beta signatures, there were indications of both CMV infection and matching HLA type.

The CDR3 covers 15 residues. V was shortened by 5 bases and J by 0 bases, with 14 bases between the two germline ends. CDR1 is SGHAT and CDR2 is FQNNGV in the germline V gene. General observations from the study: In two of eight donors, the top clonotype was HLA-C-restricted CMV-specific.

Each CDR3 protein is one row after TCRdb ran MiXCR on the reads. Among 40,000 to 55,000 distinct CDR3 sequences listed, roughly 22% were seen once. The sequences come from CD8+ T cells from cultured PBMCs, collected from culture after CMV antigen stimulation. This TCR was sampled from a human donor in good health (CMV status not recorded). Some clones in this sample may be carry-over from other donors' samples. The chain uses TRBV11-2 and TRBJ2-7; the D gene is possibly TRBD1 (6 bases). This CDR3 is CASSPHWDTSYEQYF. In DNA, the CDR3 is TGTGCCAGCAGCCCGCACTGGGACACCTCCTACGAGCAGTACTTC.